The T cell receptor (beta chain) described here comes from a study of T-cell reconstitution after alpha-beta-depleted transplantation in children (dated by TCRdb to the mid-2010s). Study-level background: Using TCR repertoire profiling, the study quantitatively followed how T-cell immune reconstitution unfolded in children after TCRalphabeta/CD19-depleted allogeneic hematopoietic cell transplantation.

Here is what the overall study found, with its caveats: The apparently early alphabetaT-cell count recovery about two months after transplant was reportedly dependent on only several hundred rapidly expanded clones derived from non-depleted graft cells. In some patients, the high TCRbeta diversity seen at day 60 was put down to recipient T cells and intrathymic progenitors that had survived conditioning. Hyperexpanded clone frequencies declined over subsequent months; after one year, T-cell counts and TCRbeta diversity were mostly attributed to newly produced T cells.

The junction shows trimming of 2 bases on V and 2 bases on J, and the gene matches do not reach 4 bases of it. The germline V gene (reference sequence) yields DFQATT for CDR1 and SNEGSKA for CDR2. The CDR3 measures 14 amino acids from cysteine to phenylalanine. This entry keeps only the CDR3 DNA: 42 bases, framed from base 1. The sample's treatment or condition label is to be understood as: allogeneic hematopoietic cell transplantation with graft depleted of TCRalphabeta T cells and CD19 B cells. Transplant recipients were children who received TCRalphabeta/CD19-depleted allogeneic hematopoietic cell grafts. Libraries were prepared through PCR. Data came from an Illumina HiSeq 2500. To normalize quantification of the TCRbeta repertoire, the TCR libraries were built with molecular barcoding that relied on unique molecular identifiers. TCRdb trimmed public reads at Q25 via fastp, called clones via MiXCR and kept in-frame beta chains. Duplicate CDR3 protein sequences are folded into a single record with the most common DNA and genes. The sample table contains 530,000 or so distinct CDR3 sequences; only one count was recorded for roughly 27% of them. The ten largest clones add up to 36% of the sample.

The sample holds a few counts of this clonotype. Its target antigen remains unknown. Base-call qualities are not available, and no considerably larger clone is one nucleotide away. The source is a boy in the first two years of life with Wiskott-Aldrich syndrome, due to receive a stem cell transplant. The sample here was PBMCs, taken before TCRalphabeta/CD19-depleted stem cell transplant. The chain links TRBV20-1 with TRBJ2-3, and 7 junctional nucleotides match TRBD2. The CDR3 here reads CSARKGTITDTQYF. In nucleotide form, the sequence is TGCAGTGCTAGAAAAGGGACTATCACAGATACGCAGTATTTT.